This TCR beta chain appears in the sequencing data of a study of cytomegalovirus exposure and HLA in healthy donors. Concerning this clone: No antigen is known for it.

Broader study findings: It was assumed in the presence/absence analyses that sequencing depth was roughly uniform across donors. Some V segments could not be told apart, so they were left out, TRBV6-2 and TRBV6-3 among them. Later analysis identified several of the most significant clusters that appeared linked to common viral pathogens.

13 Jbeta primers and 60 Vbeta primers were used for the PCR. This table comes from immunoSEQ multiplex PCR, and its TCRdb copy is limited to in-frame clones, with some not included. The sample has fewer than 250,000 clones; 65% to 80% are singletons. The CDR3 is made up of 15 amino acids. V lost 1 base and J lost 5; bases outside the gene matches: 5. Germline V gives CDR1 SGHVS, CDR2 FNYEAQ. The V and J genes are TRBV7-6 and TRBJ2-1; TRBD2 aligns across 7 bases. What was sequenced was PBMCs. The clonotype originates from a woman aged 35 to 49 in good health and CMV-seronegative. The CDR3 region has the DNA TGTGCCAGCAGCTTAGTTCCGGGACTAAACAATGAGCAGTTCTTC. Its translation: CASSLVPGLNNEQFF. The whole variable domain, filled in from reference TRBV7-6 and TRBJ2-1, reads GAGVSQSPRYKVTKRGQDVALRCDPISGHVSLYWYRQALGQGPEFLTYFNYEAQQDKSGLPNDRFSAERPEGSISTLTIQRTEQRDSAMYRCASSLVPGLNNEQFFGPGTRLTVL.